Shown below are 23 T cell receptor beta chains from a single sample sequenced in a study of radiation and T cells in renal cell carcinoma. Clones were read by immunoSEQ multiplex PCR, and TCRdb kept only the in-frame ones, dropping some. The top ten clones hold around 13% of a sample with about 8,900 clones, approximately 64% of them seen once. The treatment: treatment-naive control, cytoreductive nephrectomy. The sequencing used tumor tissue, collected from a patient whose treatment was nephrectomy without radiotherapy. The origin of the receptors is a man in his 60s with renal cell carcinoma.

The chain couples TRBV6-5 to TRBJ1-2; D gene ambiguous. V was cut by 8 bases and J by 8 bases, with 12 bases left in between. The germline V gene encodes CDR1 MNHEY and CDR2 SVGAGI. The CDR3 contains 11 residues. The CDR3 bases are TGTGCCAGCCTCGGGAATAGGGGCTACACCTTC. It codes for CASLGNRGYTF.

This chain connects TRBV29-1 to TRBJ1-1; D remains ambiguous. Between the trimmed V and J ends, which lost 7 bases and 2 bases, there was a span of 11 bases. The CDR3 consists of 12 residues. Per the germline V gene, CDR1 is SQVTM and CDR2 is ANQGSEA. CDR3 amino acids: CSAIQVNTEAFF. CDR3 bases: TGCAGCGCCATTCAGGTTAACACTGAAGCTTTCTTT.

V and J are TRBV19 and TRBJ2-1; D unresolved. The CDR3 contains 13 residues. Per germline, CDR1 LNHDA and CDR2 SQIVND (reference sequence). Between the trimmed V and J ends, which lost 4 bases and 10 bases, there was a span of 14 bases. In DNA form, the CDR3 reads TGTGCCAGTAGTACCCTAGGGCCCGGGGAGCAGTTCTTC. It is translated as CASSTLGPGEQFF.

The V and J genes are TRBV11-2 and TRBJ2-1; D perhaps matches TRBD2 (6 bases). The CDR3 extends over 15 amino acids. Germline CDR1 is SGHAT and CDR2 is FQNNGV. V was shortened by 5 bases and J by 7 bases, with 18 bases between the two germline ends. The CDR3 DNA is TGTGCCAGCAGCCTACGACTAGGAAGTAGGAATGAGCAGTTCTTC. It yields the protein CASSLRLGSRNEQFF.

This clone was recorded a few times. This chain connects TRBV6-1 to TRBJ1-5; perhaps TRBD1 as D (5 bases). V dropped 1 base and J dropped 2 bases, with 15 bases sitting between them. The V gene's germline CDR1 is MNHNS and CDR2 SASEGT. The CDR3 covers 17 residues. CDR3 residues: CASSEGPWGLGNQPQHF. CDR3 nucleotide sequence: TGTGCCAGCAGTGAAGGCCCGTGGGGCTTAGGCAATCAGCCCCAGCATTTT.

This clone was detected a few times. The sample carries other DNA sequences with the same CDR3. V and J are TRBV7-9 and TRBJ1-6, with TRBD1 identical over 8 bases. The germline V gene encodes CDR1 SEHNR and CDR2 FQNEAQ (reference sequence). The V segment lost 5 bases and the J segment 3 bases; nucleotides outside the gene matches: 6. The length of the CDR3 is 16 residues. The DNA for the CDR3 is TGTGCCAGCAGCCTCGGACAGGGCTTCTATAATTCACCCCTCCACTTT. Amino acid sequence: CASSLGQGFYNSPLHF.

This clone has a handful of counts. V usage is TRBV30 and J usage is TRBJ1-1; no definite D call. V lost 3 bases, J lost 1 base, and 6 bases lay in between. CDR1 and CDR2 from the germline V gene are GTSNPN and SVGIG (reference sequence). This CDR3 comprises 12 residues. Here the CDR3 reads CAWRRSNTEAFF. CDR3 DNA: TGTGCCTGGAGGAGGTCGAACACTGAAGCTTTCTTT. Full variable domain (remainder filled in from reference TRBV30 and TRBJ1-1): SQTIHQWPATLVQPVGSPLSLECTVEGTSNPNLYWYRQAAGRGLQLLFYSVGIGQISSEVPQNLSASRPQDRQFILSSKKLLLSDSGFYLCAWRRSNTEAFFGQGTRLTVV.

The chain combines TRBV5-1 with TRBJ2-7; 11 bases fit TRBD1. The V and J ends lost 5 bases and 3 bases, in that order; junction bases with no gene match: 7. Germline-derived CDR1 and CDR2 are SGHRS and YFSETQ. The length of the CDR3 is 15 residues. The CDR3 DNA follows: TGCGCCAGCAGTGAGTGGGGGACAGGGGGCTACGAGCAGTACTTC. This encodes CASSEWGTGGYEQYF.

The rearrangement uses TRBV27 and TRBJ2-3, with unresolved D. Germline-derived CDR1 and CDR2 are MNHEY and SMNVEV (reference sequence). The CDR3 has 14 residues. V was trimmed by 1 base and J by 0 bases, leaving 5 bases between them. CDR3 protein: CASSLWRSTDTQYF. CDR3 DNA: TGTGCCAGCAGTTTATGGCGCAGCACAGATACGCAGTATTTT.

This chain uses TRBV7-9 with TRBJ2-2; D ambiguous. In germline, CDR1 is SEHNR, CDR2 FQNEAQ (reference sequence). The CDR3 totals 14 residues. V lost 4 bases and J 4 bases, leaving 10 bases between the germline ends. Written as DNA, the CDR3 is TGTGCCAGCAGCTCCAGGCTGTTCACCGGGGAGCTGTTTTTT. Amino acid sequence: CASSSRLFTGELFF.

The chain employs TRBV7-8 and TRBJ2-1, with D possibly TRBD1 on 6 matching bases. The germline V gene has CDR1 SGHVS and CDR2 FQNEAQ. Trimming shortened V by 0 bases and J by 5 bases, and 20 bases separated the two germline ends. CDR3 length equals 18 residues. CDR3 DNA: TGTGCCAGCAGCTTAGCTCTTCCACAGGGATACGTTGACAATGAGCAGTTCTTC. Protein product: CASSLALPQGYVDNEQFF.

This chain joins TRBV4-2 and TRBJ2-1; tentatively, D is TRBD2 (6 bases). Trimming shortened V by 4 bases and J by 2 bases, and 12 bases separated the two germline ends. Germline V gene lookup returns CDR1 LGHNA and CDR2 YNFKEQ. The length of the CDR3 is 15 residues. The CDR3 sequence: CASSLGLGAYNEQFF. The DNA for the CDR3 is TGTGCCAGCAGCCTGGGACTGGGCGCCTACAATGAGCAGTTCTTC.

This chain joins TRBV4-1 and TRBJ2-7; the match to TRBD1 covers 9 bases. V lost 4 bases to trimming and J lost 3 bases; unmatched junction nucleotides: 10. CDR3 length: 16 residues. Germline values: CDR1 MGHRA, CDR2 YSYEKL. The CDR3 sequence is CASSREGTGNFYEQYF. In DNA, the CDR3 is TGCGCCAGCAGCCGAGAGGGGACAGGGAATTTCTACGAGCAGTACTTC.

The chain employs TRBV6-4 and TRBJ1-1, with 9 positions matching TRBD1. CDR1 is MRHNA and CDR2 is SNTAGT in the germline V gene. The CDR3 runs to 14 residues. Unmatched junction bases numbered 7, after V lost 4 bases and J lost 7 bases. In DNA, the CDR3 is TGTGCCAGCAGTGCAATACCGGGACAGGGTGAAGCTTTCTTT. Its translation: CASSAIPGQGEAFF.

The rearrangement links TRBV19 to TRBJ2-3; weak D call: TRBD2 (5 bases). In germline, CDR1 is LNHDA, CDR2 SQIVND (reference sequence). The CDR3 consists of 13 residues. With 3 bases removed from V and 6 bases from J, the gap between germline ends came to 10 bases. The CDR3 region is CASSMAQRDTQYF. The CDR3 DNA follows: TGTGCCAGTAGTATGGCCCAGCGGGATACGCAGTATTTT.

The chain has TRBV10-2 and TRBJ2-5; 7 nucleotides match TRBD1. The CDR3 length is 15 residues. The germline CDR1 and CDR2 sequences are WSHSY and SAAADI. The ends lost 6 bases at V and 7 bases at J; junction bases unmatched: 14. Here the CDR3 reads CASSLETGQQATQYF. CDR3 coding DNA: TGCGCCAGCAGCTTGGAAACGGGACAGCAGGCGACCCAGTACTTC.

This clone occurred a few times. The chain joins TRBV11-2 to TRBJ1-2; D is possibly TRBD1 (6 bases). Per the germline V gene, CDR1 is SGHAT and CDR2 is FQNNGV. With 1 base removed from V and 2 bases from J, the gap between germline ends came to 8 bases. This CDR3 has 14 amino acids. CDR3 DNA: TGTGCCAGCAGCTTAGTTGGACAGAACTATGGCTACACCTTC. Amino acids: CASSLVGQNYGYTF.

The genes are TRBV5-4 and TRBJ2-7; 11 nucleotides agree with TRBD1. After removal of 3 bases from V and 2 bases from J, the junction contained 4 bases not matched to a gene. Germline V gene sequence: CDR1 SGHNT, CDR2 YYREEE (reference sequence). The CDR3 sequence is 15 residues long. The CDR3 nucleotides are TGTGCCAGCAGCTCTCCGGGACAGGGGGCCTACGAGCAGTACTTC. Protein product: CASSSPGQGAYEQYF.

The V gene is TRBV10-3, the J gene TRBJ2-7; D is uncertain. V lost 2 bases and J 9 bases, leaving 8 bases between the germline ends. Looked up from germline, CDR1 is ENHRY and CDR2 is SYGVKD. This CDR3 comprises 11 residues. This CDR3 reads CAISERSGQYF. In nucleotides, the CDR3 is TGTGCCATCAGTGAGCGTAGTGGGCAGTACTTC.

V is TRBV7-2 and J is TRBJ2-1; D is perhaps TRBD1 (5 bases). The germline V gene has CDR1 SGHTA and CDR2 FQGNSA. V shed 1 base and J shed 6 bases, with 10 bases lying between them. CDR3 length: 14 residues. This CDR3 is CASSLGGRGNEQFF. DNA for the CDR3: TGTGCCAGCAGCTTAGGAGGTAGGGGCAATGAGCAGTTCTTC.

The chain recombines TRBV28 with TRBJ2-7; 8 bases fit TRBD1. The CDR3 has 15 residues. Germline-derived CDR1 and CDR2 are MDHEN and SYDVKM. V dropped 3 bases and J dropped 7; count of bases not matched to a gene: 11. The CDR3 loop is CASSFGTGRVREQYF. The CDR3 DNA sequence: TGTGCCAGCAGTTTCGGGACAGGAAGGGTAAGGGAGCAGTACTTC.

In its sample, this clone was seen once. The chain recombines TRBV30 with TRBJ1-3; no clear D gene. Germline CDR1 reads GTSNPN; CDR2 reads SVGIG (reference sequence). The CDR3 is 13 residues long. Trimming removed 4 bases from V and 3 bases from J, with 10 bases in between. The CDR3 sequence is CAWTMEGGNTIYF. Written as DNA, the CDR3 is TGTGCCTGGACCATGGAGGGTGGAAACACCATATATTTT.

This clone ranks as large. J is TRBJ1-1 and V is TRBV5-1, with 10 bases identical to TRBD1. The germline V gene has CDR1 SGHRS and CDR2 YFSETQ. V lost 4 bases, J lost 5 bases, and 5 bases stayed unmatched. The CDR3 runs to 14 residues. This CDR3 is CASSPPGQGTEAFF. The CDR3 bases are TGCGCCAGCAGCCCTCCGGGACAGGGGACTGAAGCTTTCTTT.